These T cell receptor beta chains were read from a single sample in a study of cytomegalovirus exposure and HLA in healthy donors. Libraries were prepared by immunoSEQ multiplex PCR; TCRdb keeps only in-frame clonotypes and omits some of them. This table has roughly 130,000 clones, about 74% appearing once. Sequencing used PBMCs. These receptors were obtained from a woman between 45 and 65 years old in good health and CMV-seropositive. Both conserved end residues are part of each CDR3. The D gene is left open where the match is weak. Size tells how often a clone was seen (once, few, many) or the class of an expanded clone, and some rows leave it out.

- 13 TRBJ2-7 once TRBV19 CASTHPGSYEQYF TGTGCCAGTACCCACCCAGGGTCCTACGAGCAGTACTTC
TRBD1 13 TRBJ1-2 once TRBV30 CAWEKQGGGGYTF TGTGCCTGGGAGAAGCAGGGGGGAGGTGGCTACACCTTC
TRBD1 16 TRBJ1-5 - TRBV28 CASSSDRGGYDQPQHF TGTGCCAGCAGCTCTGACAGGGGAGGTTATGATCAGCCCCAGCATTTT
- 16 TRBJ2-6 few TRBV15 CATSRVSGPGANVLTF TGTGCCACCAGCAGAGTATCAGGGCCCGGGGCCAACGTCCTGACTTTC
- 16 TRBJ2-1 - TRBV29-1 CSVAGGGGIVRNEQFF TGCAGCGTTGCCGGAGGGGGGGGGATTGTACGCAATGAGCAGTTCTTC
TRBD1 14 TRBJ2-7 - TRBV5-1 CASSSGTGSYEQYF TGCGCCAGCAGCTCCGGGACAGGATCCTACGAGCAGTACTTC
- 13 TRBJ1-1 - TRBV19 CASSPRYNTEAFF TGTGCCAGTAGTCCGAGGTATAACACTGAAGCTTTCTTT
- 13 TRBJ2-5 few TRBV29-1 CSVLSVGGETQYF TGCAGCGTTCTAAGCGTAGGAGGAGAGACCCAGTACTTC
- 13 TRBJ1-1 - TRBV6-6 CASSSDRGTEAFF TGTGCCAGCAGTTCGGACCGGGGAACTGAAGCTTTCTTT
- 14 TRBJ2-3 - TRBV4-2 CASSQGGGADTQYF TGTGCCAGCAGCCAAGGAGGGGGGGCAGATACGCAGTATTTT
- 15 TRBJ2-6 - TRBV6-6 CASSPDNSGANVLTF TGTGCCAGCAGCCCTGACAACTCTGGGGCCAACGTCCTGACTTTC
- 15 TRBJ2-7 - TRBV5-6 CASSFRVLPTYEQYF TGTGCCAGCAGCTTCCGGGTGTTGCCCACCTACGAGCAGTACTTC
- 13 TRBJ2-1 - TRBV6-4 CARVLQQSNEQFF TGTGCCAGAGTCCTACAACAGAGCAATGAGCAGTTCTTC
- 13 TRBJ1-2 - TRBV30 CAWSEGVGYGYTF TGTGCCTGGAGTGAAGGGGTTGGCTATGGCTACACCTTC
- 13 TRBJ1-2 - TRBV6-4 CASSREMSYGYTF TGTGCCAGCAGTAGGGAGATGAGCTATGGCTACACCTTC
TRBD1 13 TRBJ2-5 - TRBV2 CASERGLRETQYF TGTGCCAGCGAAAGGGGGCTTCGGGAGACCCAGTACTTC
- 14 TRBJ2-7 - TRBV11-3 CASSHRSEGDEQYF TGTGCCAGCAGCCACCGCTCCGAGGGGGACGAGCAGTACTTC
- 13 TRBJ2-3 - TRBV12-5 CASAPWATDTQYF TGTGCTAGTGCTCCTTGGGCCACAGATACGCAGTATTTT
- 13 TRBJ2-5 - TRBV9 CASSVATEETQYF TGTGCCAGCAGCGTAGCTACAGAAGAGACCCAGTACTTC
- 14 TRBJ1-1 few TRBV6-4 CASSVESMNTEAFF TGTGCCAGCAGTGTGGAGAGCATGAACACTGAAGCTTTCTTT
TRBD1 13 TRBJ1-4 - TRBV30 CACRGPANEKLFF TGTGCCTGTAGGGGGCCAGCTAATGAAAAACTGTTTTTT
- 12 TRBJ1-2 - TRBV9 CASSVGTVRYTF TGTGCCAGCAGCGTAGGCACAGTTCGGTACACCTTC
- 11 TRBJ2-2 - TRBV12-5 CASGNTGELFF TGTGCTAGCGGGAACACCGGGGAGCTGTTTTTT
- 17 TRBJ2-2 - TRBV19 CASRPPAGTANTGELFF TGTGCCAGTAGGCCACCCGCGGGCACCGCGAACACCGGGGAGCTGTTTTTT
TRBD2 16 TRBJ2-1 - TRBV16 CASSEYRTSGPTRKFF TGTGCCAGCAGCGAATACCGGACTAGCGGCCCTACCCGTAAGTTCTTC
TRBD1 12 TRBJ1-2 - TRBV5-1 CASSSTGDGYTF TGCGCCAGCAGCTCCACAGGGGATGGCTACACCTTC
- 13 TRBJ2-7 few TRBV15 CATSRRGGHEQYF TGTGCCACCAGCAGAAGGGGGGGCCACGAGCAGTACTTC
TRBD1 14 TRBJ2-1 - TRBV5-1 CASSLGQGSHEQFF TGCGCCAGCAGCTTGGGACAGGGGTCACATGAGCAGTTCTTC
TRBD1 14 TRBJ2-7 - TRBV7-2 CASSLGDRGSEQYF TGTGCCAGCAGCTTAGGGGACAGGGGTTCCGAGCAGTACTTC
TRBD2 15 TRBJ2-1 - TRBV7-2 CASSLQRGGQNEQFF TGTGCCAGCAGCTTACAGCGGGGGGGCCAAAATGAGCAGTTCTTC
TRBD1 18 TRBJ1-6 - TRBV15 CATSREGGPGQRNSPLHF TGTGCCACCAGCAGAGAGGGGGGCCCGGGACAGAGGAATTCACCCCTCCACTTT
TRBD2 14 TRBJ2-5 few TRBV18 CASSPQRGEETQYF TGTGCCAGCTCACCTCAGCGGGGGGAAGAGACCCAGTACTTC
- 15 TRBJ2-2 - TRBV9 CASSPLGRDTGELFF TGTGCCAGCAGCCCCTTAGGGCGGGACACCGGGGAGCTGTTTTTT
TRBD1 15 TRBJ1-3 - TRBV6-6 CASSPPGTGGNTIYF TGTGCCAGCAGCCCCCCCGGGACAGGGGGGAACACCATATATTTT
- 16 TRBJ1-4 - TRBV7-6 CASSHPGGRGFVKLFF TGTGCCAGCAGCCACCCCGGCGGCCGGGGATTTGTAAAACTGTTTTTT